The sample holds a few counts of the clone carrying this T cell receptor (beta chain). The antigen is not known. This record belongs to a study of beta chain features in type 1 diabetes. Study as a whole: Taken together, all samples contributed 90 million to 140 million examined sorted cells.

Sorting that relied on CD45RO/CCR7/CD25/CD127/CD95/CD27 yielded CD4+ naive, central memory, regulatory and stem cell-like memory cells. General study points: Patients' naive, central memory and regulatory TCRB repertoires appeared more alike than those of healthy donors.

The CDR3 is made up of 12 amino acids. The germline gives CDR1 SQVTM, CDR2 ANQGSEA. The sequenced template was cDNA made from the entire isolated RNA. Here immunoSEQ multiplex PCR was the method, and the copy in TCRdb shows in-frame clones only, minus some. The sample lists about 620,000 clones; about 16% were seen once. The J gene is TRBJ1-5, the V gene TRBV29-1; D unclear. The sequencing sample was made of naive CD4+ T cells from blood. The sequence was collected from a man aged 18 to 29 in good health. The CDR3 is CSAMWGNQPQHF. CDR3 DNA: TGCAGTGCCATGTGGGGCAATCAGCCCCAGCATTTT.